This T cell receptor beta chain was found in a study of blood T cell repertoires in COVID-19. The wider study: Whether acute or convalescent, the COVID-19 samples came from the United States, Italy and Spain. From T cells, B-cell-depleted T cells, or PBMCs came the material, which was cDNA or gDNA.

The CDR3 consists of 16 residues. J was trimmed by 5 bases and V by 9 bases; bases with no gene match: 11. Per germline, CDR1 LNHDA and CDR2 SQIVND (reference sequence). This table comes from immunoSEQ multiplex PCR, and its TCRdb copy is limited to in-frame clones, with some not included. The data show fewer than 300,000 clones, approximately 84% seen once. Each participant's cohort was designated according to participant-reported clinical history. The chain combines TRBV19 with TRBJ2-2; 11 bases are shared with TRBD1. The sample was PBMCs or T cells enriched from blood (not recorded which). This receptor was obtained from a man aged 18 to 29 who had recovered from COVID-19. CDR3 nucleotide sequence: TGTGCCAGCGGACAGGGGGCCCTTTTCGGGACCGGGGAGCTGTTTTTT. The encoded protein is CASGQGALFGTGELFF.